Following are 15 T cell receptor beta chains from one sample sequenced in a study of cytomegalovirus exposure and HLA in healthy donors. Researchers ran the PCR with 60 Vbeta and 13 Jbeta primers. Here immunoSEQ multiplex PCR was the method, and the copy in TCRdb shows in-frame clones only, minus some. There are approximately 150,000 clones in the sample; about four fifths occur only once, and around 7.7% lies in the top ten. Sequencing was done on a sample of PBMCs. The receptors derive from a woman in her thirties in good health and CMV-seropositive.

This chain joins TRBV5-1 and TRBJ1-6; D perhaps matches TRBD1 (5 bases). Germline CDR1 SGHRS, CDR2 YFSETQ. Trimming removed 2 bases from V and 6 bases from J, with 12 bases in between. CDR3 size: 15 residues. The CDR3 DNA reads TGCGCCAGCAGCTTTTTGCAGGGAGGTAATTCACCCCTCCACTTT. It codes for CASSFLQGGNSPLHF. Looking up the rest from reference TRBV5-1 and TRBJ1-6 gives the full variable domain: KAGVTQTPRYLIKTRGQQVTLSCSPISGHRSVSWYQQTPGQGLQFLFEYFSETQRNKGNFPGRFSGRQFSNSRSEMNVSTLELGDSALYLCASSFLQGGNSPLHFGNGTRLTVT.

The chain recombines TRBV4-2 with TRBJ1-2, with 10 nucleotides matching TRBD1. The CDR3 is made up of 16 amino acids. With V trimmed by 1 base and J by 3 bases, 5 bases remained unmatched. Germline V gene sequence: CDR1 LGHNA, CDR2 YNFKEQ. For the CDR3, the DNA is TGTGCCAGCAGCCAAGGGGGCGGGACAGGGGACTATGGCTACACCTTC. It specifies CASSQGGGTGDYGYTF.

The rearrangement links TRBV4-2 to TRBJ2-3, with TRBD2 identical over 10 bases. There are 17 residues in the CDR3. Looked up from germline, CDR1 is LGHNA and CDR2 is YNFKEQ. Unmatched junction bases numbered 6, after V lost 1 base and J lost 2 bases. CDR3 bases: TGTGCCAGCAGCCAAGGAGGAGCGGGGGGGGACACAGATACGCAGTATTTT. It codes for CASSQGGAGGDTDTQYF.

V gene TRBV29-1 combines with J gene TRBJ2-5, with a weak D call TRBD2 (5 bases). This CDR3 has 12 amino acids. Looked up from germline, CDR1 is SQVTM and CDR2 is ANQGSEA. This CDR3 reads CTTKSGSETQYF. CDR3 DNA: TGCACTACAAAGTCGGGGAGTGAGACCCAGTACTTC.

On this clone: The same CDR3 also results from other DNA sequences found in this sample. V gene TRBV2 combines with J gene TRBJ1-2; 8 bases are shared with TRBD1. Looked up from germline, CDR1 is SNHLY and CDR2 is FYNNEI. The J segment lost 5 bases and the V segment lost 4 bases, leaving 0 bases of the junction unmatched. The CDR3 length is 12 residues. DNA for the CDR3: TGTGCCAGCAGTGGACAGGGGTATGGCTACACCTTC. This gives the protein CASSGQGYGYTF.

The chain employs TRBV7-3 and TRBJ2-2, with D possibly TRBD1 on 6 matching bases. CDR1 and CDR2 (germline): SGHTA, FQGTGA. Trimming left V 2 bases short and J 7 bases short, with 14 bases between. The CDR3 sequence is 15 residues long. The CDR3 bases are TGTGCCAGCAGCTTACTTGGACAGCTCGGCGGGGAGCTGTTTTTT. Translated: CASSLLGQLGGELFF.

This chain joins TRBV11-3 and TRBJ1-1; unclear D gene. The germline V and J ends were trimmed by 1 base and 4 bases, with 7 bases remaining between them. The V gene's germline CDR1 is SGHNT and CDR2 YENEEA. CDR3 size: 13 residues. The DNA of the CDR3 is TGTGCCAGCAGCTTAGGAGATTCCACTGAAGCTTTCTTT. Amino acids: CASSLGDSTEAFF.

The chain is built from TRBV28 and TRBJ2-7; a possible D gene is TRBD2 (6 bases). Trimming took 4 bases from V and 2 from J, leaving 15 bases between them. Per the germline V gene, CDR1 is MDHEN and CDR2 is SYDVKM. The CDR3 totals 15 residues. CDR3 nucleotide sequence: TGTGCCAGCAGTTCTCCCCACGGAGGGACCTACGAGCAGTACTTC. This gives the protein CASSSPHGGTYEQYF.

This clone was counted between two and nine times. The chain is built from TRBV4-3 and TRBJ2-2; tentatively, D is TRBD2 (5 bases). V lost 0 bases and J lost 3, with 14 bases in between. The V gene's germline CDR1 is LGHNA and CDR2 YSLEER. The CDR3 extends over 17 amino acids. This CDR3 reads CASSQDQRGMDTGELFF. DNA for the CDR3: TGCGCCAGCAGCCAAGATCAACGGGGTATGGACACCGGGGAGCTGTTTTTT.

As regards this clone: This sample also contains other DNA sequences that code for the same CDR3. The chain joins TRBV9 to TRBJ2-5; 8 bases fit TRBD2. The CDR3 contains 14 residues. V lost 0 bases to trimming and J lost 5 bases; unmatched junction nucleotides: 3. The germline V gene has CDR1 SGDLS and CDR2 YYNGEE. CDR3 in DNA: TGTGCCAGCAGCGTAGGCGGGGGGCAGGAGACCCAGTACTTC. Its translation is CASSVGGGQETQYF.

The chain recombines TRBV19 with TRBJ1-3; no clear D. Germline V gives CDR1 LNHDA, CDR2 SQIVND (reference sequence). The CDR3 runs to 14 residues. The V and J ends lost 4 bases and 0 bases respectively, with 7 bases between them. The CDR3 nucleotides read TGTGCCAGTAGTACCTTGTTCTCTGGAAACACCATATATTTT. Translating gives CASSTLFSGNTIYF.

In this sample, this clone turned up a few times. V gene TRBV4-3 combines with J gene TRBJ2-2, with D unclear. V was pared by 2 bases and J by 7 bases, with 11 bases between. The CDR3 loop spans 14 amino acids. Germline CDR1 is LGHNA and CDR2 is YSLEER. CDR3: CASSQIERVGELFF. The CDR3 DNA reads as TGCGCCAGCAGCCAAATCGAGCGTGTCGGGGAGCTGTTTTTT.

This chain joins TRBV13 and TRBJ2-7; D is possibly TRBD1 (5 bases). Germline CDR1 PRHDT, CDR2 FYEKMQ (reference sequence). The CDR3 spans 14 residues. The V end was cut by 1 base, the J end by 7 bases, with 14 bases between. In DNA, the CDR3 is TGTGCCAGCAGCTTAGTACAGGCGTCTCGAGAGCAGTACTTC. Its translation is CASSLVQASREQYF.

The V gene is TRBV4-1, the J gene TRBJ1-2; possible D gene TRBD1, 5 bases. This CDR3 is built from 15 residues. Trimming took 1 base from V and 4 from J, leaving 13 bases between them. Germline CDR1 reads MGHRA; CDR2 reads YSYEKL. The CDR3 spells CASSQGTLSTYGYTF. CDR3 coding DNA: TGCGCCAGCAGCCAAGGGACACTTAGTACCTATGGCTACACCTTC.

The J gene is TRBJ1-2, the V gene TRBV21-1; no DNA check was done on the table's D call, TRBD1. TRBV21-1 is a known pseudogene. CDR3 length equals 14 residues. This CDR3 is CASSAGTGKDGYTF. As DNA, the CDR3 is TGTGCCAGCAGTGCCGGAACAGGAAAGGATGGCTACACCTTC.